This TCR beta chain originates from a study of radiotherapy plus CTLA-4 blockade in lung cancer (dated by TCRdb to the late 2010s). In terms of the full investigation: Among the enrolled patients, approximately 17% had an objective response, and 25% to 40% reached disease control.

Library construction relied on the immunoSEQ multiplex PCR assay. TCRdb holds this immuneACCESS table with in-frame rearrangements only. Some clones are missing; in checked studies, unresolved V genes explain under half, and the rest has no known cause. For this sample the table gives about 73,000 clones, of which around 86% were detected only once. The ten largest clonotypes hold 35% to 50% of the sample. Overall study outcomes, separate from this receptor: Increased serum interferon-beta after radiation, together with early dynamic changes in blood T cell clones, were reported to be the strongest predictors of response. TCR clones derived from tumors expanded in peripheral blood after treatment with radiotherapy and ipilimumab.

The study evaluated CTLA-4 blockade (ipilimumab) given together with focal radiation therapy in patients who had chemo-refractory metastatic non-small-cell lung cancer. As encoded in the germline V gene, CDR1 is SGHVS while CDR2 is FNYEAQ. The CDR3 holds 17 amino acids from the cysteine to the phenylalanine. Solely the CDR3 DNA is kept, with 51 bases framed from the first base. The germline V end is reduced by 0 bases and the J end by 3 bases; junction bases left unmatched: 11. Comment on this clone: The target of this receptor is not known. Given a much more abundant clone one base away, this may be a read error. Additional DNA sequences in this sample encode the identical CDR3.

The receptor chain draws on TRBV7-6 and TRBJ2-7; a stretch of 7 junction bases matches TRBD2. The sequence came from a human donor with non-small cell lung cancer that progressed on radiotherapy plus ipilimumab. The sequences come from peripheral blood, collected from a patient treated with radiotherapy plus ipilimumab. The DNA reads as follows: TGTGCCAGCAGCTTAGCGGGGGGTTGGGGGGGGTACTACGAGCAGTACTTC. Its protein reads: CASSLAGGWGGYYEQYF.